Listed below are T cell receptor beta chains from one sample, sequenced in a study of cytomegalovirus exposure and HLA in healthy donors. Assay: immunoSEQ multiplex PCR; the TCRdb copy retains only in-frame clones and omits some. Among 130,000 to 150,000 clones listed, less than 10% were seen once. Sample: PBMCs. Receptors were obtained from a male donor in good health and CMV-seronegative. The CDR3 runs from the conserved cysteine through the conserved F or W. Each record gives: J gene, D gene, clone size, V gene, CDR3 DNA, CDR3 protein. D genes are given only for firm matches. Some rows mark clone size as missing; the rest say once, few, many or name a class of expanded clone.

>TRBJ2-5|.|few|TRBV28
TGTGCCAGCATCCCAGAAAACGGGGAGACCCAGTACTTC
CASIPENGETQYF
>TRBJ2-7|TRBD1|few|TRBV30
TGTGCCTGGAGGCCAGGACAGGGCCTATCCTACGAGCAGTACTTC
CAWRPGQGLSYEQYF
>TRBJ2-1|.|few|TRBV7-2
TGTGCCAGCAGCTCCAGGAAACTAACGGGACTCGACTACAATGAGCAGTTCTTC
CASSSRKLTGLDYNEQFF
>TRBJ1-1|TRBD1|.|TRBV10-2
TGCGCCACCCAGATCAGGGGGCACACTGAAGCTTTCTTT
CATQIRGHTEAFF
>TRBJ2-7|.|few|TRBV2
TGTGCCAGCAGTGCGGAGGGCAGGAGCTCCTACGAGCAGTACTTC
CASSAEGRSSYEQYF
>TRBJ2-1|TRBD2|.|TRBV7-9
TGTGCCAGCAGTTCTAGCGGGAGGAGGTACAATGAGCAGTTCTTC
CASSSSGRRYNEQFF
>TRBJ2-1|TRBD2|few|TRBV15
TGTGCCACCAGTCTTCCACCGGGACTAGCGGGGGCGGGATCCTACAATGAGCAGTTCTTC
CATSLPPGLAGAGSYNEQFF
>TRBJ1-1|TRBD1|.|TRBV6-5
TGTGCCAGCAGTTACTCGGGGACAGTTCCCTATGAAGCTTTCTTT
CASSYSGTVPYEAFF
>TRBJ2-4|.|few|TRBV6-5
TGTGCCAGCAGAAACAGACAGTTAAACATTCAGTACTTC
CASRNRQLNIQYF
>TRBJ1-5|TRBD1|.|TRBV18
TGTGCCAGCACGGACAGGATTAATCAGCCCCAGCATTTT
CASTDRINQPQHF
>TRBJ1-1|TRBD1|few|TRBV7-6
TGTGCCAGCAGCGAGGGACAGCCGGGCACTGAAGCTTTCTTT
CASSEGQPGTEAFF
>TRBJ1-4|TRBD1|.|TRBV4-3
TGCGCCAGCAGCTCTGACAGGGGAACACCCGAAAAGCTGTTTTTT
CASSSDRGTPEKLFF
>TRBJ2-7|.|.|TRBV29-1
TGCAGCGCTGCGGACTACGAGCAGTACTTC
CSAADYEQYF
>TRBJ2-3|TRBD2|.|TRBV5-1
TGCGCCAGCAGCCCGACTAGCGAACGCACAGATACGCAGTATTTT
CASSPTSERTDTQYF
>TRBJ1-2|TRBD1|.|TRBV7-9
TGTGCCAGCAGCTACAGGGGACAGGACGTAAACTATGGCTACACCTTC
CASSYRGQDVNYGYTF